This T cell receptor beta chain was retrieved from a study of cytomegalovirus exposure and HLA in healthy donors. Trimming removed 5 bases from V and 7 bases from J; junction bases left unmatched: 8. Per the germline V gene, CDR1 is SGHTA and CDR2 is FQGNSA. This CDR3 is built from 16 residues. Nominal health characterized the donors when sampled, though unrecorded immune exposures were likely. Primers included in the PCR were 60 Vbeta and 13 Jbeta primers. Assay used: immunoSEQ multiplex PCR; TCRdb lists only in-frame clones, some missing. The sample shows over 150,000 clones, around four fifths of them seen only once. Comments on this clone: Its specificity is unknown.

Whole-study results and caveats: The study recorded around 160 TCR beta chains that were cytomegalovirus-associated.

Material: PBMCs. This receptor was obtained from a girl aged 2 to 10 in good health and CMV-seropositive. The rearrangement joins TRBV7-2 to TRBJ2-1; 13 nucleotides align to TRBD2. The chain's CDR3 is CASSPRTSGSWNEQFF. The CDR3 bases are TGTGCCAGCAGCCCAAGGACTAGCGGGAGCTGGAATGAGCAGTTCTTC.